The 30 T cell receptor beta chains below all came from one sample that was sequenced in a study of CD8 T cells in Susac syndrome. The RNA, roughly 0.45 to 1 ug, was put through reverse transcription using random hexamers. MiXCR, applied by TCRdb to the immunoSEQ multiplex PCR reads, yields one record per CDR3 protein. The sample holds more than 200,000 distinct CDR3 sequences; 93% are singletons and the top ten take 0.07% to 0.09%. Sequencing was carried out using CD4+ T cells from PBMCs. All receptors derive from a human donor with multiple sclerosis.

The chain combines TRBV4-2 with TRBJ2-1; 13 nucleotides agree with TRBD2. With 2 bases clipped from V and 8 bases from J, the junction kept 9 bases outside the gene matches. The CDR3 totals 17 residues. Germline V gene lookup returns CDR1 LGHNA and CDR2 YNFKEQ. The DNA for the CDR3 is TGTGCCAGCAGCCAATCCCTGGGACTAGCGGGAACGGATGAGCAGTTCTTC. This encodes CASSQSLGLAGTDEQFF.

The gene calls are TRBV7-6 and TRBJ2-1; D unresolved. This CDR3 is 14 amino acids long. CDR1 is SGHVS, CDR2 FNYEAQ, per germline. V shed 2 bases and J shed 8 bases, with 13 bases lying between them. The CDR3 sequence is CASSLPMVSHEQFF. In nucleotides, the CDR3 is TGTGCCAGCAGCTTACCCATGGTTAGCCATGAGCAGTTCTTC.

The chain couples TRBV5-1 to TRBJ1-1; tentatively, D is TRBD1 (5 bases). The V gene lost 5 bases and the J gene lost 3 bases, with 23 bases spanning the gap. Germline lookup yields CDR1 SGHRS and CDR2 YFSETQ. The CDR3 covers 17 residues. CDR3 DNA: TGCGCCAGCAGAAGGGACCTCCTCCTGGAGAGACACACTGAAGCTTTCTTT. Translating it yields CASRRDLLLERHTEAFF.

The rearrangement joins TRBV29-1 to TRBJ2-7, with a weak D call TRBD1 (6 bases). Trimming shortened V by 7 bases and J by 0 bases, and 25 bases separated the two germline ends. This CDR3 comprises 17 residues. CDR1 is SQVTM, CDR2 ANQGSEA, per germline. Here the CDR3 reads CSALGRPRTESSYEQYF. CDR3 nucleotides: TGCAGCGCATTAGGCCGCCCCCGGACAGAGAGCTCCTACGAGCAGTACTTC.

The chain uses TRBV2 and TRBJ1-5, with 7 bases identical to TRBD1. Germline V gives CDR1 SNHLY, CDR2 FYNNEI. The junction had 6 bases not matched to a gene; V was cut back by 5 bases and J by 5 bases. The CDR3 is 14 amino acids. DNA of the CDR3: TGTGCCAGCAGTCCTGGGGACAGCTATCAGCCCCAGCATTTT. Protein: CASSPGDSYQPQHF.

The chain uses TRBV9 and TRBJ1-1, with 9 bases fitting TRBD1. CDR1 SGDLS and CDR2 YYNGEE come from the germline V gene. After removal of 3 bases from V and 5 bases from J, the junction contained 8 bases not matched to a gene. The CDR3 spans 15 residues. CDR3 nucleotides: TGTGCCAGCAGCGCAAAGCCGGGACAGGGAACTGAAGCTTTCTTT. As protein: CASSAKPGQGTEAFF.

The chain is built from TRBV4-1 and TRBJ1-2, with D unclear. The germline V gene has CDR1 MGHRA and CDR2 YSYEKL. Trimming cost V 0 bases and J 0 bases, with 17 bases left between them. This CDR3 is 18 amino acids long. The chain's CDR3 is CASSQDQAAPRANYGYTF. The CDR3, as DNA: TGCGCCAGCAGCCAAGATCAGGCGGCACCCAGAGCTAACTATGGCTACACCTTC.

The V and J genes are TRBV15 and TRBJ2-1; 13 positions agree with TRBD2. J lost 2 bases, V lost 6 bases, and 13 bases had no gene match. This CDR3 has 19 residues. CDR1 LNHNV and CDR2 YYDKDF come from the germline V gene (reference sequence). The CDR3 sequence: CATSSPRLAGGLAYNEQFF. DNA of the CDR3: TGTGCCACCAGTTCTCCCCGACTAGCGGGGGGACTTGCCTACAATGAGCAGTTCTTC.

The rearrangement links TRBV12-5 to TRBJ1-1, with no clear D. This CDR3 has 16 amino acids. V lost 4 bases and J 3 bases, leaving 18 bases between the germline ends. Germline lookup yields CDR1 LGHNT and CDR2 FRNRAP. This chain's CDR3 is CASGSPKRVSDTEAFF. CDR3 sequence (DNA): TGTGCTAGTGGTTCGCCCAAAAGGGTGTCGGACACTGAAGCTTTCTTT.

In this sample, this clonotype turned up a few times. The chain couples TRBV29-1 to TRBJ2-7; 11 nucleotides agree with TRBD1. V dropped 6 bases and J dropped 7; count of bases not matched to a gene: 8. CDR3 size: 13 residues. The germline V gene has CDR1 SQVTM and CDR2 ANQGSEA. CDR3 region: CSVRGQGVGEQYF. CDR3 in DNA: TGCAGCGTGCGGGGACAGGGGGTGGGGGAGCAGTACTTC.

The V and J genes are TRBV29-1 and TRBJ2-3; tentatively, D is TRBD1 or TRBD2 (5 bases each). Germline CDR1 SQVTM, CDR2 ANQGSEA. This CDR3 comprises 14 residues. V lost 3 bases and J 0 bases, leaving 10 bases between the germline ends. CDR3 bases: TGCAGCGTTGATGGGGGATTGAGCACAGATACGCAGTATTTT. It yields the protein CSVDGGLSTDTQYF.

The chain combines TRBV6-1 with TRBJ2-7, with D tentatively TRBD2 (6 bases). Germline CDR1 is MNHNS and CDR2 is SASEGT. Trimming cost V 7 bases and J 1 base, with 14 bases left between them. This CDR3 is 14 amino acids long. The CDR3 here is CASNEAGGSYEQYV. DNA of the CDR3: TGTGCCAGCAACGAAGCGGGCGGATCCTACGAGCAGTACGTC.

The CDR3 spells CASSQDSAWSSYNEQFF. CDR3 sequence (DNA): TGTGCCAGCAGCCAAGATAGCGCCTGGAGCTCCTACAATGAGCAGTTCTTC. This sequence joins TRBV3-1 and TRBJ2-1, with D possibly matching TRBD2 (5 bases). Between the trimmed V and J ends, which lost 0 bases and 0 bases, there was a span of 12 bases. Germline values: CDR1 LGHDT, CDR2 YNNKEL (reference sequence). This CDR3 has 17 amino acids.

The chain carries TRBV20-1 and TRBJ2-3, with D tentatively TRBD1 or TRBD2 (5 bases each). The CDR3 runs 16 residues. Germline loops: CDR1 DFQATT, CDR2 SNEGSKA (reference sequence). Between the trimmed V and J ends, which lost 0 bases and 4 bases, there was a span of 17 bases. CDR3 nucleotide sequence: TGCAGTGCTAGAGATCAGGGCCGAGGGTACCCAGATACGCAGTATTTT. Amino acid sequence: CSARDQGRGYPDTQYF.

The CDR3 spells CATSVSGETQYF. In DNA form, the CDR3 reads TGTGCCACCAGTGTGAGCGGGGAGACCCAGTACTTC. The V and J genes are TRBV24-1 and TRBJ2-5; TRBD2 might be the D (6 bases). Deletions cut 5 bases from V and 5 bases from J, with 8 bases between. CDR3 length: 12 amino acids. CDR1 and CDR2 from the germline V gene are KGHDR and SFDVKD.

The chain is built from TRBV7-9 and TRBJ1-3; maybe TRBD1 (5 bases). CDR1 and CDR2 from the germline V gene are SEHNR and FQNEAQ (reference sequence). V lost 5 bases and J lost 6, with 17 bases in between. The CDR3 has 15 amino acids. This CDR3 is CASSLSGTWENTIYF. The CDR3 nucleotides are TGTGCCAGCAGCCTGTCCGGGACCTGGGAAAACACCATATATTTT.

The V and J genes are TRBV30 and TRBJ2-2; D unclear. The CDR3 length is 13 residues. Per germline, CDR1 GTSNPN and CDR2 SVGIG (reference sequence). Trimming removed 2 bases at V and 9 bases at J, with 13 bases between. CDR3 in DNA: TGTGCCTGGAGTCCCTCGGGCAACCGGGAGCTGTTTTTT. Translation: CAWSPSGNRELFF.

The V call is TRBV27, the J call TRBJ2-3; D may be TRBD1 (7 bases). CDR1 and CDR2 from the germline V gene are MNHEY and SMNVEV (reference sequence). There are 14 residues in the CDR3. Trimming took 4 bases from V and 4 from J, leaving 12 bases between them. CDR3 coding DNA: TGTGCCAGCAGTTCTGGAGGGGGCGCAGATACGCAGTATTTT. It specifies CASSSGGGADTQYF.

The chain employs TRBV28 and TRBJ2-5, with D unresolved. Trimming pared 7 bases from V and 1 base from J, leaving 13 bases between. CDR1 and CDR2 from the germline V gene are MDHEN and SYDVKM. The CDR3 totals 14 residues. The CDR3 nucleotides read TGTGCCAGCAAGGGTAGGGTGCCCCAAGAGACCCAGTACTTC. Translated, it gives CASKGRVPQETQYF.

This rearrangement joins TRBV9 to TRBJ2-1; the D gene could be TRBD1 or TRBD2 (5 bases each). Trimming pared 3 bases from V and 0 bases from J, leaving 10 bases between. Germline V gene sequence: CDR1 SGDLS, CDR2 YYNGEE. The CDR3 is 15 amino acids. The CDR3 DNA reads as TGTGCCAGCAGCGCCGGGGCGAGCTCCTACAATGAGCAGTTCTTC. Amino acids: CASSAGASSYNEQFF. Complete variable domain (other parts from reference TRBV9 and TRBJ2-1): DSGVTQTPKHLITATGQRVTLRCSPRSGDLSVYWYQQSLDQGLQFLIQYYNGEERAKGNILERFSAQQFPDLHSELNLSSLELGDSALYFCASSAGASSYNEQFFGPGTRLTVL.

The chain has TRBV7-2 and TRBJ1-2; 7 bases align to TRBD1. CDR1 is SGHTA, CDR2 FQGNSA, per germline. The CDR3 runs to 13 residues. The V segment lost 3 bases and the J segment 5 bases; nucleotides outside the gene matches: 3. CDR3 residues: CASSFGTAYGYTF. CDR3 in DNA: TGTGCCAGCAGCTTCGGGACAGCTTATGGCTACACCTTC.

This chain links TRBV20-1 with TRBJ2-5, with a tentative D call TRBD2 (5 bases). CDR3 length equals 14 residues. Per the germline V gene, CDR1 is DFQATT and CDR2 is SNEGSKA (reference sequence). Trimming pared 8 bases from V and 3 bases from J, leaving 19 bases between. The CDR3 region has the DNA TGCAGTCCTACGGAAGGGAGCTTCGAAGAGACCCAGTACTTC. This translates into CSPTEGSFEETQYF.

The chain carries TRBV7-2 and TRBJ2-3; D call uncertain. The germline CDR1 and CDR2 sequences are SGHTA and FQGNSA. V lost 7 bases to trimming and J lost 2 bases, with 13 bases between them. The CDR3 is made up of 14 amino acids. CDR3 DNA: TGTGCCAGCAAGGGTGGGGTCTACACAGATACGCAGTATTTT. Its protein product is CASKGGVYTDTQYF. Full variable domain (remainder filled in from reference TRBV7-2 and TRBJ2-3): GAGVSQSPSNKVTEKGKDVELRCDPISGHTALYWYRQSLGQGLEFLIYFQGNSAPDKSGLPSDRFSAERTGGSVSTLTIQRTQQEDSAVYLCASKGGVYTDTQYFGPGTRLTVL.

The count of this clonotype is one. The V gene is TRBV25-1, the J gene TRBJ1-1; TRBD1 is a possible D gene (5 bases). Germline V CDR1 and CDR2: MGHDK, SYGVNS. The CDR3 runs 15 residues. V was pared by 3 bases and J by 1 base, with 12 bases between. The CDR3 protein is CASSEFGGRNTEAFF. DNA for the CDR3: TGTGCCAGCAGTGAGTTTGGGGGAAGGAACACTGAAGCTTTCTTT.

This chain joins TRBV10-2 and TRBJ1-5; 7 bases match TRBD1. Trimming took 1 base from V and 7 from J; bases not matched to a gene: 16. This CDR3 has 18 amino acids. From germline, CDR1 is WSHSY and CDR2 SAAADI. This CDR3 reads CASSELARTDRDRQPQHF. CDR3 in DNA: TGCGCCAGCAGTGAGTTAGCCCGAACAGACAGGGATCGGCAGCCCCAGCATTTT.

This clonotype was recorded once. This rearrangement joins TRBV9 to TRBJ2-3; 8 bases line up with TRBD2. The CDR3 consists of 18 residues. Germline-derived CDR1 and CDR2 are SGDLS and YYNGEE. Unmatched junction bases numbered 9, after V lost 0 bases and J lost 0 bases. The CDR3 nucleotides are TGTGCCAGCAGCGTAGCGGCTAGCGGGTTGACTAGCACAGATACGCAGTATTTT. Its protein is CASSVAASGLTSTDTQYF.

The chain has TRBV5-6 and TRBJ1-1; D is uncertain. Trimming shortened V by 4 bases and J by 4 bases, and 14 bases separated the two germline ends. Germline V CDR1 and CDR2: SGHDT, YYEEEE. The CDR3 is made up of 14 amino acids. CDR3 bases: TGTGCCAGCAGCGGAAATGGTGGACTCACTGAAGCTTTCTTT. Its translation: CASSGNGGLTEAFF.

The genes are TRBV20-1 and TRBJ1-3; possible D gene TRBD1, 6 bases. Trimming took 3 bases from V and 0 from J, leaving 15 bases between them. This CDR3 is built from 16 residues. Germline loops: CDR1 DFQATT, CDR2 SNEGSKA (reference sequence). The CDR3 loop reads CSARGRGWVSGNTIYF. The CDR3 DNA reads TGCAGTGCTAGGGGTAGGGGGTGGGTCTCTGGAAACACCATATATTTT.

The gene calls are TRBV3-1 and TRBJ2-5; no definite D call. Germline assignment: CDR1 LGHDT and CDR2 YNNKEL (reference sequence). V was clipped by 0 bases and J by 5 bases, with 4 bases between them. The CDR3 contains 12 residues. The DNA for the CDR3 is TGTGCCAGCAGCCAAGATTTCGAGACCCAGTACTTC. This sequence encodes CASSQDFETQYF.

The rearrangement links TRBV9 to TRBJ2-2; no clear D. V lost 4 bases and J 4 bases, leaving 17 bases between the germline ends. This CDR3 is 16 amino acids long. The germline V gene has CDR1 SGDLS and CDR2 YYNGEE. The CDR3 region has the DNA TGTGCCAGCAGCCTCAACCCGGGTACTGGCACCGGGGAGCTGTTTTTT. This translates into CASSLNPGTGTGELFF.